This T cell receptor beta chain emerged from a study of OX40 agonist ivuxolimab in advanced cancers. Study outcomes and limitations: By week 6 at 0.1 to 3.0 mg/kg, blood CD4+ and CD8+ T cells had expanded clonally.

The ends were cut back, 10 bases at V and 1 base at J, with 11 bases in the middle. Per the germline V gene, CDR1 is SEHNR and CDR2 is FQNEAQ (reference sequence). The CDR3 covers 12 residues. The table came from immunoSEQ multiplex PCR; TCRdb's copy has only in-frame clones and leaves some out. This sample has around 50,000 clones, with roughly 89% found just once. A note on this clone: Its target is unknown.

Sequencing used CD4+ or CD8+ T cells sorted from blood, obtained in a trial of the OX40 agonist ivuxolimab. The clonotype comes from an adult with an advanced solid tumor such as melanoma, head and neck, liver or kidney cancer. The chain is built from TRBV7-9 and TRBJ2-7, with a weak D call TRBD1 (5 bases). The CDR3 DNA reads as TGTGCCATTACACAGGTGTCCTACGAGCAGTACTTC. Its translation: CAITQVSYEQYF. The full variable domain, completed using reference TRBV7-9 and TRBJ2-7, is DTGVSQNPRHKITKRGQNVTFRCDPISEHNRLYWYRQTLGQGPEFLTYFQNEAQLEKSRLLSDRFSAERPKGSFSTLEIQRTEQGDSAMYLCAITQVSYEQYFGPGTRLTVT.